The rows below give T cell receptor beta chains drawn from one sample of a study of OX40 agonist ivuxolimab in advanced cancers. Here immunoSEQ multiplex PCR was the method, and the copy in TCRdb shows in-frame clones only, minus some. The table lists around 13,000 clones, nearly 85% of them singletons, with around 24% in the top ten. Sequencing used CD4+ or CD8+ T cells sorted from blood, obtained in a trial of the OX40 agonist ivuxolimab. Source of these receptors: an adult with an advanced solid tumor such as melanoma, head and neck, liver or kidney cancer. Both conserved end residues are part of each CDR3. D genes are given only for firm matches. Clone size is stated in some rows and not others, as once, few, many or a class when expanded.

CDR3nt: TGTGCCAGCAGCTTAGTAGTGACAGGGGGTTGGGAGACCCAGTACTTC
CDR3aa: CASSLVVTGGWETQYF
d_gene: TRBD1
v_gene: TRBV7-8
abundance: NA
j_gene: TRBJ2-5

CDR3nt: TGTGCCAGCAGCTTAAACAGACAGGGCAATGAGCAGTTCTTC
CDR3aa: CASSLNRQGNEQFF
d_gene: TRBD1
v_gene: TRBV7-8
abundance: NA
j_gene: TRBJ2-1

CDR3nt: TGTGCCTGGACTCATTCAGGGGACAGGGGGCAAGATACGCAGTATTTT
CDR3aa: CAWTHSGDRGQDTQYF
d_gene: TRBD1
v_gene: TRBV30
abundance: NA
j_gene: TRBJ2-3

CDR3nt: TGTGCCAGCACCTCCGGGACTAGAGGAGACAATGAGCAGTTCTTC
CDR3aa: CASTSGTRGDNEQFF
d_gene: TRBD2
v_gene: TRBV27
abundance: NA
j_gene: TRBJ2-1

CDR3nt: TGTGCCAGCAGCGTAGCCAGGGAGGCAGATACGCAGTATTTT
CDR3aa: CASSVAREADTQYF
d_gene: NA
v_gene: TRBV9
abundance: NA
j_gene: TRBJ2-3

CDR3nt: TGTGCCAGCAGCCTGTCCCCGGGCGGCTACGAGCAGTACTTC
CDR3aa: CASSLSPGGYEQYF
d_gene: NA
v_gene: TRBV7-2
abundance: few
j_gene: TRBJ2-7

CDR3nt: TGTGCCAGCAGCTTCCCCGGGGGGGCCGAACTGAGCGAGCAGTACTTC
CDR3aa: CASSFPGGAELSEQYF
d_gene: TRBD2
v_gene: TRBV11-2
abundance: once
j_gene: TRBJ2-7

CDR3nt: TGTGCCAGCAGTGACTCGAGACGGGAGGAGGCCAAAAACATTCAGTACTTC
CDR3aa: CASSDSRREEAKNIQYF
d_gene: TRBD2
v_gene: TRBV6-4
abundance: NA
j_gene: TRBJ2-4

CDR3nt: TGTGCCAGCAGTGAATACTCAACTAATGAAAAACTGTTTTTT
CDR3aa: CASSEYSTNEKLFF
d_gene: NA
v_gene: TRBV2
abundance: NA
j_gene: TRBJ1-4

CDR3nt: TGTGCCAGCAGCCTAACGGCGGGAGGTAATTACGAGCAGTACTTC
CDR3aa: CASSLTAGGNYEQYF
d_gene: TRBD2
v_gene: TRBV11-2
abundance: NA
j_gene: TRBJ2-7

CDR3nt: TGTGCCAGCAGTCCAACTAATGAAAAACTGTTTTTT
CDR3aa: CASSPTNEKLFF
d_gene: NA
v_gene: TRBV27
abundance: NA
j_gene: TRBJ1-4

CDR3nt: TGTGCCAGCAGTGTACGTAGGGGACAGGGGCGAACTGAAGCTTTCTTT
CDR3aa: CASSVRRGQGRTEAFF
d_gene: TRBD1
v_gene: TRBV6-1
abundance: NA
j_gene: TRBJ1-1

CDR3nt: TGTGCCGGACAGGGGGCTGGGGCCAACGTCCTGACTTTC
CDR3aa: CAGQGAGANVLTF
d_gene: TRBD1
v_gene: TRBV30
abundance: NA
j_gene: TRBJ2-6

CDR3nt: TGTGCCAGCAGCGCCTACAGGGGCGATGAAAAACTGTTTTTT
CDR3aa: CASSAYRGDEKLFF
d_gene: TRBD1
v_gene: TRBV9
abundance: NA
j_gene: TRBJ1-4

CDR3nt: TGCAGCGTTGAAGCATCTCCAGATCAAGCTTTCTTT
CDR3aa: CSVEASPDQAFF
d_gene: NA
v_gene: TRBV29-1
abundance: NA
j_gene: TRBJ1-1

CDR3nt: TGTGCCACCAAAAAAGGGGTGTACGGGGAGCTGTTTTTT
CDR3aa: CATKKGVYGELFF
d_gene: NA
v_gene: TRBV27
abundance: NA
j_gene: TRBJ2-2

CDR3nt: TGTGCCAGCAGTTGGCCTTGGACCGGCGAGCAGTACTTC
CDR3aa: CASSWPWTGEQYF
d_gene: NA
v_gene: TRBV28
abundance: NA
j_gene: TRBJ2-7

CDR3nt: TGTGCCAGCGGTGGGACAGGGGGCAATCAGCCCCAGCATTTT
CDR3aa: CASGGTGGNQPQHF
d_gene: TRBD1
v_gene: TRBV6-5
abundance: NA
j_gene: TRBJ1-5

CDR3nt: TGTGCCAGCAGTGTGTTGGGGAACACTGAAGCTTTCTTT
CDR3aa: CASSVLGNTEAFF
d_gene: NA
v_gene: TRBV2
abundance: few
j_gene: TRBJ1-1

CDR3nt: TGTGCCAGCAGCGTCGGAGTCACTGAAGCTTTCTTT
CDR3aa: CASSVGVTEAFF
d_gene: NA
v_gene: TRBV9
abundance: NA
j_gene: TRBJ1-1

CDR3nt: TGTGCCAGCAGTTTATTAGAGACAGGGTCCTACGAGCAGTACTTC
CDR3aa: CASSLLETGSYEQYF
d_gene: TRBD1
v_gene: TRBV28
abundance: NA
j_gene: TRBJ2-7

CDR3nt: TGTGCCAGCAGCCCTCGTCTTAGCGGGGGGGCAGATACGCAGTATTTT
CDR3aa: CASSPRLSGGADTQYF
d_gene: TRBD2
v_gene: TRBV6-6
abundance: NA
j_gene: TRBJ2-3

CDR3nt: TGTGCCAGCAGTTCCCACTTACGGGGGAGCACAGATACGCAGTATTTT
CDR3aa: CASSSHLRGSTDTQYF
d_gene: NA
v_gene: TRBV6-5
abundance: NA
j_gene: TRBJ2-3

CDR3nt: TGTGCCAGCAGCGTAGGGGGTCGCAATCAGCCCCAGCATTTT
CDR3aa: CASSVGGRNQPQHF
d_gene: NA
v_gene: TRBV9
abundance: NA
j_gene: TRBJ1-5

CDR3nt: TGTGCCAGCAGCTTAGGAGCAATTGGAGGGCGGAACACTGAAGCTTTCTTT
CDR3aa: CASSLGAIGGRNTEAFF
d_gene: NA
v_gene: TRBV11-2
abundance: NA
j_gene: TRBJ1-1

CDR3nt: TGTGCCAGCAGCCCCGCCGGTTACGAGCAGTACTTC
CDR3aa: CASSPAGYEQYF
d_gene: NA
v_gene: TRBV14
abundance: NA
j_gene: TRBJ2-7